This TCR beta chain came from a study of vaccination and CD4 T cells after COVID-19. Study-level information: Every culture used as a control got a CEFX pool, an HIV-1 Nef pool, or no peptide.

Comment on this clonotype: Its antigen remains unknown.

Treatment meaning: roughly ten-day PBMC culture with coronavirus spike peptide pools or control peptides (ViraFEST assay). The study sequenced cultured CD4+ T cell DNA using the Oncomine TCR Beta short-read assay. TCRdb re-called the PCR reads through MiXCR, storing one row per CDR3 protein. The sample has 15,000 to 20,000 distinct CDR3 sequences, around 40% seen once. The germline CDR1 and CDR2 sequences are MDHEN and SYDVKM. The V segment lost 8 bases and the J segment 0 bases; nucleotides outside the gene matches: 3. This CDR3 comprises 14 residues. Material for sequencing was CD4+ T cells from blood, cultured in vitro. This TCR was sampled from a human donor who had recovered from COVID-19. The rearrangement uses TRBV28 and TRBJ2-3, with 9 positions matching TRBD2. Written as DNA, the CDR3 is TGTGCCAGCGGGACTAGCCTAAGCACAGATACGCAGTATTTT. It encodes CASGTSLSTDTQYF.